This TCR beta chain was profiled in a study of blood T cells in healthy people across ages. Roughly 10 milliliters was the volume of peripheral blood drawn from each donor. PBMCs numbering at least 7 million were isolated per sample. A sample-barcoded 5' primer and a J-beta primer mix were used in a second PCR of roughly 7 to 11 cycles. A template-switch adaptor with 12 random nucleotides tagged each cDNA molecule. TCRdb re-called the 5' RACE reads with MiXCR, one entry per CDR3 protein. The sample contains 1.8 million or so distinct CDR3 sequences, roughly 43% of which appear only once. V dropped 2 bases and J dropped 5 bases, with 12 bases sitting between them. CDR1 and CDR2 (germline): MNHEY, SMNVEV (reference sequence). The length of the CDR3 is 15 residues.

This clonotype was obtained from a human donor in good health. Sequenced: blood. The chain combines TRBV27 with TRBJ1-4; unclear D gene. DNA for the CDR3: TGTGCCAGCAGTTTAGTCCAGGAGTCGAATGAAAAACTGTTTTTT. This encodes CASSLVQESNEKLFF.